This T cell receptor beta chain came from a study of T cells in Graves' hyperthyroidism and ophthalmopathy. Study-wide results and caveats: Ophthalmopathy was predicted by the model a median of approximately six months ahead of onset.

Blood was sampled at initial diagnosis of hyperthyroidism, prior to onset of any ophthalmopathy symptoms. About this clonotype: Its antigen is not identified. A read error is possible here, since a much larger clone lies one base away.

RNA transcripts yielded amplified TCR beta CDR3 regions. A set of HTBI primers served as the primers for a first-round RT-PCR of the TCR CDR3. TCRdb independently ran MiXCR on the multiplex PCR reads; one entry per CDR3 protein. This sample carries about 380,000 distinct CDR3 sequences, 13% of them seen once, and the ten largest clones take less than 25%. The specimen sequenced was blood. The sequence derives from a man aged 25 to 40 with Graves' hyperthyroidism that later progressed to Graves' ophthalmopathy.

CDR3 bases: TGTACCAGCAGCCAAGGACTTGAGCAGTTCTTC. Protein: CTSSQGLEQFF. The rearrangement links TRBV11-2 to TRBJ2-1, with D possibly TRBD2 on 5 matching bases. This CDR3 is built from 11 residues. The germline V gene has CDR1 SGHAT and CDR2 FQNNGV.